The present entry profiles one T cell receptor beta chain with its context. Clones were read by immunoSEQ multiplex PCR, and TCRdb kept only the in-frame ones, dropping some. The sample lists 31,000 or so clones, 75% to 90% occurring once. These data belong to a study of blood T cell repertoires in COVID-19. This sequence was found in a man at least 80 years old with acute or convalescent COVID-19. The sequenced sample consisted of peripheral blood.

CDR3 nucleotide sequence: TGTGCCAGCAGTCCCCGGGGCTCCTACGAGCAGTACTTC. This gives the protein CASSPRGSYEQYF. The chain carries TRBV12-3 or TRBV12-4 and TRBJ2-7; D might be TRBD2 (5 bases). The germline V and J ends were trimmed by 5 bases and 0 bases, with 8 bases remaining between them. This CDR3 comprises 13 residues.